The T cell receptor (beta chain) under discussion was sequenced for a study of T cells in localized non-small cell lung cancer. Findings of the study overall: With higher T cell density in blood came longer overall survival. Measurement of T cell clonality placed uninvolved adjacent lung highest, above the level in tumor. Adjacent lung tissue had a median around 57 of the top 100 clones found in the tumor.

Sequencing was performed with immunoSEQ multiplex PCR; in TCRdb, only in-frame clones are kept and a portion is missing. Found here are roughly 89,000 clones, roughly 93% of them singletons; the top ten hold roughly 4%. Trimming took off 5 bases at V and 8 bases at J, with 18 bases between the two ends. This CDR3 contains 14 residues. Germline V CDR1 and CDR2: SEHNR, FQNEAQ (reference sequence). On this clone itself: Antigen: not known.

The chain combines TRBV7-9 with TRBJ1-2; D is possibly TRBD1 (6 bases). The TCR sequence derives from a woman aged 35 to 75 with stage II squamous cell lung carcinoma. Sequenced here: PBMCs, sampled before any cancer treatment. The CDR3, as DNA: TGTGCCAGCAGCCCTGGGAGGACAGTTTTGGGCTACACCTTC. Translation: CASSPGRTVLGYTF.